These 27 T cell receptor beta chains were sequenced from one sample in a study of graft-versus-host responses after intestinal transplantation. These receptors have no identified antigens. Produced via immunoSEQ multiplex PCR; TCRdb's table is partial and in-frame only. The table includes roughly 70,000 clones, 84% detected once. The source was unstimulated CD4+ T cells sorted from spleen or lymph node cells, collected before transplant. The receptors stem from a human donor who was the organ donor for an intestinal transplant.

The chain's CDR3 is CASSLDIGSGNTIYF. As DNA, the CDR3 is TGTGCCAGCAGCTTGGATATCGGGTCTGGAAACACCATATATTTT. The rearrangement uses TRBV5-4 and TRBJ1-3; D not certain. Trimming left V 0 bases short and J 1 base short, with 8 bases between. The CDR3 is made up of 15 amino acids. Germline values: CDR1 SGHNT, CDR2 YYREEE (reference sequence).

The chain recombines TRBV19 with TRBJ1-5; D is ambiguous. The CDR3 length is 12 residues. Germline V CDR1 and CDR2: LNHDA, SQIVND (reference sequence). V lost 1 base and J lost 6, with 4 bases in between. Here the CDR3 DNA reads TGTGCCAGTAGTATAGCGGGTCAGCCCCAGCATTTT. This encodes CASSIAGQPQHF.

CDR3: CASSREAGGETQYF. CDR3 in DNA: TGCGCCAGCAGTCGTGAGGCGGGCGGGGAGACCCAGTACTTC. This sequence joins TRBV4-1 and TRBJ2-5, with D maybe TRBD2 (5 bases). The CDR3 consists of 14 residues. Germline-derived CDR1 and CDR2 are MGHRA and YSYEKL. The V end was cut by 6 bases, the J end by 5 bases, with 16 bases between.

The chain has TRBV5-8 and TRBJ1-1; TRBD1 is a possible D gene (5 bases). This CDR3 is built from 17 residues. V lost 3 bases and J 2 bases, leaving 20 bases between the germline ends. Germline CDR1 reads SGHTS; CDR2 reads YDEGEE. As DNA, the CDR3 is TGTGCCAGCAGCTACCCGGGACTTTCAGGCGGAAACACTGAAGCTTTCTTT. This encodes CASSYPGLSGGNTEAFF.

The V and J genes are TRBV30 and TRBJ1-1; 9 bases agree with TRBD1. This CDR3 is built from 17 residues. Trimming cost V 1 base and J 0 bases; bases outside gene matches: 9. The V gene's germline CDR1 is GTSNPN and CDR2 SVGIG (reference sequence). The CDR3 is CAWSEKGQGIVNTEAFF. The CDR3 region has the DNA TGTGCCTGGAGTGAAAAAGGACAGGGGATAGTGAACACTGAAGCTTTCTTT.

The chain is built from TRBV7-2 and TRBJ2-4; 8 bases fit TRBD1. Per germline, CDR1 SGHTA and CDR2 FQGNSA. The CDR3 covers 14 residues. V was pared by 5 bases and J by 9 bases, with 9 bases of the junction left unmatched. The CDR3 reads CASSEGQGRSIQYF. The DNA of the CDR3 is TGTGCCAGCAGCGAAGGACAGGGCAGAAGCATTCAGTACTTC.

The chain couples TRBV10-3 to TRBJ2-2, with 10 bases identical to TRBD2. The CDR3 runs to 13 residues. Looked up from germline, CDR1 is ENHRY and CDR2 is SYGVKD. V gave up 10 bases and J gave up 7 bases; unmatched junction bases: 6. The CDR3 DNA follows: TGTGCCAGCTCCGGGACTAGCGACGGGGAGCTGTTTTTT. Its protein is CASSGTSDGELFF.

The chain combines TRBV5-1 with TRBJ1-6, with TRBD1 identical over 7 bases. The CDR3 has 14 amino acids. With V trimmed by 3 bases and J by 4 bases, 1 base remained unmatched. Germline assignment: CDR1 SGHRS and CDR2 YFSETQ. CDR3 in DNA: TGCGCCAGCAGCTCGGGACAGTATAATTCACCCCTCCACTTT. It yields the protein CASSSGQYNSPLHF. The full variable domain, with the rest looked up from reference TRBV5-1 and TRBJ1-6, is KAGVTQTPRYLIKTRGQQVTLSCSPISGHRSVSWYQQTPGQGLQFLFEYFSETQRNKGNFPGRFSGRQFSNSRSEMNVSTLELGDSALYLCASSSGQYNSPLHFGNGTRLTVT.

This chain connects TRBV30 to TRBJ1-2, with unresolved D. V was cut by 1 base and J by 3 bases, with 9 bases left in between. Germline V gene sequence: CDR1 GTSNPN, CDR2 SVGIG (reference sequence). The CDR3 covers 13 residues. DNA of the CDR3: TGTGCCTGGAGTGAGGACTTGGACTATGGCTACACCTTC. Protein product: CAWSEDLDYGYTF. Supplemented by reference TRBV30 and TRBJ1-2, the full variable domain reads SQTIHQWPATLVQPVGSPLSLECTVEGTSNPNLYWYRQAAGRGLQLLFYSVGIGQISSEVPQNLSASRPQDRQFILSSKKLLLSDSGFYLCAWSEDLDYGYTFGSGTRLTVV.

V and J are TRBV15 and TRBJ2-7; D may be TRBD2 (6 bases). Germline V CDR1 and CDR2: LNHNV, YYDKDF (reference sequence). Trimming removed 6 bases from V and 2 bases from J, with 11 bases in between. This CDR3 contains 13 residues. Here the CDR3 reads CATRADYPYEQYV. In DNA, the CDR3 is TGTGCCACCAGGGCGGACTACCCCTACGAGCAGTACGTC.

The chain is built from TRBV9 and TRBJ2-1; TRBD2 is a possible D gene (6 bases). This CDR3 comprises 16 residues. The V end lost 0 bases, the J end lost 4 bases, and 14 bases lay between the germline ends. Germline V gene data show CDR1 as SGDLS and CDR2 as YYNGEE. DNA for the CDR3: TGTGCCAGCAGCGTAGTAGAGCACCGGGGGTACAATGAGCAGTTCTTC. Translating gives CASSVVEHRGYNEQFF.

The chain is built from TRBV7-9 and TRBJ2-3, with TRBD2 matching 11 bases. Germline CDR1 and CDR2: SEHNR and FQNEAQ (reference sequence). This CDR3 contains 18 residues. Unmatched junction bases numbered 12, after V lost 2 bases and J lost 5 bases. In DNA form, the CDR3 reads TGTGCCAGCAGCTTAAGTCTAGCGGGGGGCGCCCGGGGAGATACGCAGTATTTT. This sequence encodes CASSLSLAGGARGDTQYF.

The rearrangement links TRBV29-1 to TRBJ1-2; D gene uncertain. Germline CDR1 reads SQVTM; CDR2 reads ANQGSEA. The CDR3 runs to 11 residues. Trimming left V 3 bases short and J 8 bases short, with 10 bases between. The CDR3 region is CSVEAVQGYTF. CDR3 DNA: TGCAGCGTTGAGGCAGTCCAAGGCTACACCTTC.

CDR3 loop: CASSYSGTLGQTQYF. The CDR3 DNA is TGTGCCAGCAGCTACTCCGGGACTTTGGGGCAGACCCAGTACTTC. This sequence joins TRBV7-2 and TRBJ2-5, with a possible D match to TRBD2 (6 bases). CDR3 length: 15 residues. The V gene lost 4 bases and the J gene lost 6 bases, with 18 bases spanning the gap. Germline CDR1 reads SGHTA; CDR2 reads FQGNSA.

In this sample, this clone turned up a few times. As DNA, the CDR3 is TGTGCCAGCAGCGGCCGATGGACTGAAGCTTTCTTT. Translating gives CASSGRWTEAFF. The J gene is TRBJ1-1, the V gene TRBV5-6, with D hard to call. The CDR3 length is 12 residues. V lost 4 bases to trimming and J lost 5 bases, with 9 bases between them. Germline V gene data show CDR1 as SGHDT and CDR2 as YYEEEE. Using reference TRBV5-6 and TRBJ1-1 for the parts outside the CDR3, the full variable domain is DAGVTQSPTHLIKTRGQQVTLRCSPKSGHDTVSWYQQALGQGPQFIFQYYEEEERQRGNFPDRFSGHQFPNYSSELNVNALLLGDSALYLCASSGRWTEAFFGQGTRLTVV.

In this sample, this clone turned up once. The gene calls are TRBV2 and TRBJ1-1, with 8 positions matching TRBD1. Germline V CDR1 and CDR2: SNHLY, FYNNEI. Losses at the gene ends were 6 bases for V and 3 bases for J; bases not matched to a gene: 3. The CDR3 consists of 13 residues. DNA of the CDR3: TGTGCCAGCAGGGACAGGGAGGACACTGAAGCTTTCTTT. Translation: CASRDREDTEAFF.

The chain carries TRBV5-4 and TRBJ1-2; weak D call: TRBD1 (5 bases). Looked up from germline, CDR1 is SGHNT and CDR2 is YYREEE (reference sequence). Trimming took off 0 bases at V and 4 bases at J, with 13 bases between the two ends. This CDR3 comprises 15 residues. CDR3 nucleotides: TGTGCCAGCAGCTTGGAGGGGACTAGGGGCTATGGCTACACCTTC. It codes for CASSLEGTRGYGYTF.

V is TRBV28 and J is TRBJ1-5; 10 bases align to TRBD1. Germline-derived CDR1 and CDR2 are MDHEN and SYDVKM. Trimming removed 3 bases from V and 6 bases from J; junction bases left unmatched: 5. The length of the CDR3 is 15 residues. CDR3 loop: CASSFGTGAVQPQHF. DNA of the CDR3: TGTGCCAGCAGTTTTGGGACAGGGGCGGTTCAGCCCCAGCATTTT.

The chain joins TRBV19 to TRBJ2-1; tentatively, D is TRBD2 (5 bases). Germline loops: CDR1 LNHDA, CDR2 SQIVND (reference sequence). V was pared by 3 bases and J by 8 bases, with 17 bases between. The CDR3 is 15 amino acids. The CDR3 is CASSIYVGHGDEQFF. The CDR3 bases are TGTGCCAGTAGTATTTATGTAGGCCACGGGGATGAGCAGTTCTTC.

V and J are TRBV7-6 and TRBJ2-1, with 8 bases aligning to TRBD2. The junction had 5 bases not matched to a gene; V was cut back by 0 bases and J by 4 bases. This CDR3 has 16 amino acids. Germline CDR1 reads SGHVS; CDR2 reads FNYEAQ. CDR3 amino acids: CASSLAGRGGYNEQFF. As DNA, the CDR3 is TGTGCCAGCAGCTTAGCGGGACGGGGGGGGTACAATGAGCAGTTCTTC.

In this sample, this clone turned up a few times. The chain links TRBV29-1 to TRBJ2-1; 7 bases fit TRBD2. Per the germline V gene, CDR1 is SQVTM and CDR2 is ANQGSEA. The V segment lost 6 bases and the J segment 10 bases; nucleotides outside the gene matches: 3. The CDR3 contains 10 residues. CDR3 sequence reads: CSVGTIEQFF. The CDR3 DNA sequence: TGCAGCGTCGGGACTATCGAGCAGTTCTTC.

This clone was seen only once. V gene TRBV9 combines with J gene TRBJ2-5, with 7 nucleotides matching TRBD2. The CDR3 spans 16 residues. The J segment lost 2 bases and the V segment lost 4 bases, leaving 11 bases of the junction unmatched. Germline CDR1 and CDR2: SGDLS and YYNGEE. CDR3 region: CASSPGGVPFQETQYF. The CDR3 DNA is TGTGCCAGCAGCCCGGGAGGAGTCCCATTTCAAGAGACCCAGTACTTC.

The V and J genes are TRBV6-1 and TRBJ2-3; 8 nucleotides agree with TRBD2. J was trimmed by 4 bases and V by 2 bases; bases with no gene match: 11. The CDR3 extends over 17 amino acids. Germline V lookup: CDR1 MNHNS, CDR2 SASEGT. CDR3 residues: CASSETWRGEGADTQYF. CDR3 in DNA: TGTGCCAGCAGTGAAACCTGGCGGGGGGAAGGGGCAGATACGCAGTATTTT.

The genes are TRBV9 and TRBJ1-1; D gene unclear. V gave up 0 bases and J gave up 5 bases, with 14 bases separating them. CDR1 and CDR2 from the germline V gene are SGDLS and YYNGEE. This CDR3 region has 15 residues. The CDR3 reads CASSVVDRRVTEAFF. The CDR3 DNA reads TGTGCCAGCAGCGTAGTTGACCGTCGGGTTACTGAAGCTTTCTTT.

The rearrangement uses TRBV11-2 and TRBJ2-2, with TRBD1 matching over 10 bases. This CDR3 comprises 16 residues. Germline lookup yields CDR1 SGHAT and CDR2 FQNNGV. After removal of 5 bases from V and 0 bases from J, the junction contained 3 bases not matched to a gene. CDR3 amino acids: CASSRTGGANTGELFF. DNA of the CDR3: TGTGCCAGCAGCCGGACAGGGGGGGCGAACACCGGGGAGCTGTTTTTT.

This clone has a handful of counts. The V gene is TRBV28, the J gene TRBJ1-2; 7 bases fit TRBD1. The CDR3 is 14 residues long. With 6 bases clipped from V and 2 bases from J, the junction kept 6 bases outside the gene matches. Germline V CDR1 and CDR2: MDHEN, SYDVKM. The CDR3 spells CASSTGTANYGYTF. CDR3 DNA sequence: TGTGCCAGCAGCACCGGGACAGCCAACTATGGCTACACCTTC.

This chain links TRBV7-6 with TRBJ2-5; D possibly corresponds to TRBD2 (6 bases). The germline V gene encodes CDR1 SGHVS and CDR2 FNYEAQ. The CDR3 length is 17 residues. With 1 base removed from V and 2 bases from J, the gap between germline ends came to 17 bases. The CDR3 region is CASSLVGVAAVQETQYF. For the CDR3, the DNA is TGTGCCAGCAGCTTAGTCGGGGTAGCGGCCGTACAAGAGACCCAGTACTTC.